This T cell receptor beta chain comes out of a study of regulatory T cells in long-lasting Graves disease. The time point denotes: newly diagnosed GD, antithyroid drugs for less than 3 months. PBMC-extracted RNA yielded the TCR library. The CDR3 loop spans 13 amino acids. Germline V lookup: CDR1 MNHEY, CDR2 SVGEGT. V gave up 5 bases and J gave up 8 bases; unmatched junction bases: 6. Arm-PCR with iRepertoire HTBI primers amplified the CDR3 regions for these TCR beta libraries. Each CDR3 protein gets one entry after TCRdb re-called the multiplex PCR reads with MiXCR. Here the sample spans 500,000 or so distinct CDR3 sequences, 15% to 20% being singletons. Many counts were recorded for this clonotype. This sample also appeared in a second study, on T cells in Graves' hyperthyroidism and ophthalmopathy. That study reports: If no ophthalmopathy progression occurred within 18 months, Graves' hyperthyroidism was stable.

This TCR was sampled from a man between 40 and 49 years old with Graves disease. The chain employs TRBV6-2 or TRBV6-3 and TRBJ2-3, with 8 bases that match TRBD2. The material was peripheral blood mononuclear cells (PBMCs), obtained at new diagnosis, from a patient treated with antithyroid drugs. Here the CDR3 DNA reads TGTGCCAGCAGTGTGGCTAGCGGGCTTACGCAGTATTTT. Amino acids: CASSVASGLTQYF.